These 10 T cell receptor beta chains came from one sample sequenced in a study of blood T cell repertoires in COVID-19. Assay used: immunoSEQ multiplex PCR; TCRdb lists only in-frame clones, some missing. The sample includes about 250,000 clones, over 75% seen only once; the top ten take roughly 5%. Sequencing used peripheral blood. These receptor sequences come from a middle-aged man with active or convalescent COVID-19.

The rearrangement joins TRBV6-5 to TRBJ1-2, with TRBD1 matching 8 bases. Germline CDR1 reads MNHEY; CDR2 reads SVGAGI. Unmatched junction bases numbered 0, after V lost 8 bases and J lost 4 bases. The CDR3 contains 11 residues. Written as DNA, the CDR3 is TGTGCCAGCGGGACAGGCTATGGCTACACCTTC. It codes for CASGTGYGYTF.

V and J are TRBV27 and TRBJ2-5; D unclear. Looked up from germline, CDR1 is MNHEY and CDR2 is SMNVEV (reference sequence). The CDR3 is made up of 12 amino acids. V was trimmed by 5 bases and J by 5 bases, leaving 9 bases between them. CDR3 region: CASSRPQETQYF. The CDR3 bases are TGTGCCAGCAGTCGCCCCCAGGAGACCCAGTACTTC.

The chain joins TRBV19 to TRBJ2-1; D ambiguous. The CDR3 is 14 amino acids. Germline V gene data show CDR1 as LNHDA and CDR2 as SQIVND (reference sequence). With 3 bases removed from V and 0 bases from J, the gap between germline ends came to 6 bases. CDR3 sequence reads: CASSMASSYNEQFF. CDR3 DNA: TGTGCCAGTAGTATGGCCAGCTCCTACAATGAGCAGTTCTTC. The entire variable domain, with the rest obtained from reference TRBV19 and TRBJ2-1, is as follows: DGGITQSPKYLFRKEGQNVTLSCEQNLNHDAMYWYRQDPGQGLRLIYYSQIVNDFQKGDIAEGYSVSREKKESFPLTVTSAQKNPTAFYLCASSMASSYNEQFFGPGTRLTVL.

The chain employs TRBV4-2 and TRBJ2-1; 11 nucleotides match TRBD2. CDR3 length: 17 amino acids. Germline CDR1 is LGHNA and CDR2 is YNFKEQ. V shed 4 bases and J 5 bases; nucleotides not matched to a gene: 10. CDR3: CASSRTLAGGPHNEQFF. In DNA form, the CDR3 reads TGTGCCAGCAGCCGCACGTTAGCGGGAGGGCCCCACAATGAGCAGTTCTTC.

Turning to this clone: The germline gene is not matched at one end of the junction; a read error may be the cause. The chain is built from TRBV28 and TRBJ2-5; 8 bases fit TRBD1. Per the germline V gene, CDR1 is MDHEN and CDR2 is SYDVKM. The CDR3 totals 16 residues. CDR3 sequence: CASSLSFGTGQEAQYF. CDR3 coding DNA: TGTGCCAGCAGTTTATCCTTTGGGACAGGCCAAGAGGCCCAGTACTTC.

This chain links TRBV4-2 with TRBJ2-5; 9 bases agree with TRBD2. Germline lookup yields CDR1 LGHNA and CDR2 YNFKEQ. V was clipped by 4 bases and J by 5 bases; unmatched bases: 11. The CDR3 has 16 amino acids. CDR3 amino acids: CASSPAAGGPGETQYF. CDR3 DNA sequence: TGTGCCAGCAGCCCGGCAGCGGGGGGCCCCGGGGAGACCCAGTACTTC.

This sequence joins TRBV4-1 and TRBJ2-1, with 7 bases that match TRBD1. CDR1 and CDR2 from the germline V gene are MGHRA and YSYEKL. The CDR3 length is 14 residues. The trim removed 4 bases at V and 8 bases at J, leaving 8 bases unmatched. The CDR3 spells CASSRTGVVDEQFF. The CDR3 DNA follows: TGCGCCAGCAGCCGAACAGGGGTGGTAGATGAGCAGTTCTTC.

This clone was counted a single time. The chain is built from TRBV18 and TRBJ1-5; no reliable D call. Germline V gene sequence: CDR1 KGHSH, CDR2 LQKENI. This CDR3 has 14 amino acids. Trimming took 4 bases from V and 5 from J, leaving 12 bases between them. The CDR3 DNA reads as TGTGCCAGCTCACGAAACGCGGGAGATCAGCCCCAGCATTTT. It translates to CASSRNAGDQPQHF.

DNA of the CDR3: TGTGCCAGCAGCTTTCGGGAGGGTCCCTCCGATACGCAGTATTTT. Translating gives CASSFREGPSDTQYF. V is TRBV11-2 and J is TRBJ2-3; 8 bases align to TRBD2. Unmatched junction bases numbered 8, after V lost 3 bases and J lost 6 bases. The CDR3 totals 15 residues. Germline CDR1 SGHAT, CDR2 FQNNGV. Drawing the rest from reference TRBV11-2 and TRBJ2-3, the complete variable domain is EAGVAQSPRYKIIEKRQSVAFWCNPISGHATLYWYQQILGQGPKLLIQFQNNGVVDDSQLPKDRFSAERLKGVDSTLKIQPAKLEDSAVYLCASSFREGPSDTQYFGPGTRLTVL.

The V call is TRBV5-8, the J call TRBJ2-1; 13 nucleotides agree with TRBD2. Germline V gene sequence: CDR1 SGHTS, CDR2 YDEGEE. V was pared by 3 bases and J by 8 bases, with 5 bases of the junction left unmatched. This CDR3 contains 15 residues. Here the CDR3 reads CASSSGTSGIDEQFF. In DNA form, the CDR3 reads TGTGCCAGCAGCTCCGGGACTAGCGGGATCGATGAGCAGTTCTTC.